This T cell receptor (beta chain) was obtained from a study of spatial heterogeneity in lung cancer. CDR1 SGHDT and CDR2 YYEEEE come from the germline V gene. This CDR3 comprises 14 residues. The junction had 10 bases not matched to a gene; V was cut back by 8 bases and J by 3 bases. This clonotype has at least ten counts. MiXCR was run by TCRdb on the 5' RACE reads, yielding one entry per CDR3 protein. This table has some 41,000 distinct CDR3 sequences, 8% to 11% appearing once. The time point was: blood at routine non-recurrence follow-up after resection. The J gene is TRBJ2-7, the V gene TRBV5-6; 8 bases are shared with TRBD2. This material consisted of PBMCs, taken at follow-up. The clonotype was recovered from a female donor with early-stage non-small cell lung cancer. This CDR3 is CASSPGLVVYEQYF. CDR3 nucleotides: TGTGCCAGTTCTCCGGGACTAGTCGTCTACGAGCAGTACTTC.